This entry is about one T cell receptor beta chain. The antigen remains undetermined. V lost 5 bases to trimming and J lost 4 bases, with 15 bases between them. Per germline, CDR1 LNHDA and CDR2 SQIVND (reference sequence). The CDR3 is 15 residues long. This record belongs to a study of T cell responses to AZD1222 COVID-19 vaccine. Broader study findings: Spike-specific TCR repertoires showed rising breadth and depth after two AZD1222 doses. Regions 160-218 and 743-854 dominated among vaccine-associated CD4 TCRs spanning spike.

Profiled with immunoSEQ multiplex PCR; TCRdb holds only in-frame clones, not every one. This table holds 84,000 or so clones, around 90% found once. This chain connects TRBV19 to TRBJ1-5, with D maybe TRBD1 (5 bases). The receptor's source is an adult in good health. The specimen comprised peripheral blood, sampled on day 0 of AZD1222 vaccination. CDR3 protein: CASSSVTRGNQPQHF. The CDR3 DNA reads TGTGCCAGTAGTTCCGTGACGAGGGGAAATCAGCCCCAGCATTTT.